This T cell receptor beta chain was sequenced in a study of human T cells and chemical hapten exposure (dated by TCRdb to the early 2020s). In the study overall: For sensitization, 2% DPC in acetone was applied to a roughly 2 cm by roughly 2 cm area of upper inner arm skin. Throughout the approximately 24-week study period, patients were also given weekly therapeutic DPC doses on the scalp. Patch testing was performed on the upper back with Finn chambers containing 0.01% DPC, and the patch tests were scored after 6 days according to International Contact Dermatitis Research Group standards. Alopecia areata with under or over 50% scalp involvement, alopecia totalis and alopecia universalis were represented in the patient cohort, which was mostly female. Libraries were pooled for sequencing, and per-sample TCR yields varied mainly because of small differences in library volumes within the pool. The study tracked peripheral blood TCR repertoire changes in vivo during primary and secondary sensitization to the hapten diphenylcyclopropenone (DPC) in alopecia patients. Blood samples were taken from patients before sensitization (week 0) and then at 2, 6 and about 24 weeks after DPC sensitization. Some 29 alopecia patients gave blood for TCR sequencing at one to four time points (pre-sensitization, 2, 6 and 24 weeks).

Sample time point, as interpreted from the label and publication: pre-sensitization, week 0. According to the study, the label for this sample's treatment or condition signals: therapeutic diphenylcyclopropenone sensitization with weekly scalp DPC. Blood at each patch-test visit was drawn before the patch test was applied. Patients were considered eligible if aged 18 to 70, diagnosed with alopecia and deemed suitable for DPC therapy, and patients were excluded if pregnant. Total RNA was extracted from unfractionated whole blood collected in Tempus Blood RNA tubes. CDR1 SGHVS and CDR2 FNYEAQ are derived from the germline V gene. The trim is 5 bases for V and 6 bases for J, with a gap of 7 bases between the germline ends. Inclusive of the bounding cysteine and phenylalanine, the CDR3 is 12 residues long. CDR3 DNA only is kept here, 36 bases in frame from base 1. Preparation of the library involved RACE. TCRdb lists the instrument as NextSeq 500. During library preparation, unique molecular identifiers were attached to individual cDNA molecules so that TCRs could be counted quantitatively and reproducibly. Each blood RNA sample was used to sequence both TCR alpha and TCR beta chains. In the paper's pipeline: The median number of TCRs per sample was 95,638, ranging from about 20,000 to 750,000. The Decombinator software suite was used to annotate V, J and CDR3 in the TCR reads. Every sample was subsampled to the same number of TCRs (28,000) for the PS versus PT1 abundance plots. TCRs were defined as expanded if absent before sensitization and observed at least eight times at the 2-week time point. TCRdb redid the processing of the public reads, applying fastp at Q25 and MiXCR, and retained in-frame beta chains. CDR3 protein sequences are deduplicated, and each keeps its most common genes and DNA. The V and J calls here are based on TCRdb, not the publication. For this sample the table gives about 51,000 distinct CDR3 sequences, of which 8.5% to 10% were detected only once. The ten largest account for around 15% of the sample.

As to this clonotype: Its antigen is still unknown. The record has no base qualities; no much larger clone is one base away.

The paper's findings and limits, for the study overall: Patch test score was positively correlated with the number of PT1 expanded TCRs, with significance at thresholds 8, 16 and 32 but not at 4. Expanded TCRs formed significantly more large CDR3 similarity clusters than pre-sensitization or healthy control sets, consistent with antigen-driven responses. Because every patient had alopecia, a presumed autoimmune disease, the patients' immune response might differ from that of healthy individuals. DPC sensitization did not change how many TCRs were above 1 in 1000 frequency, and no evidence was found of alterations in global repertoire structure. After repeated subsampling, the strength of the expansion versus patch-test correlation and the threshold at which it became significant changed.

This specimen consisted of whole blood, obtained in connection with sensitization to the hapten diphenylcyclopropenone (DPC). The sequence is built from TRBV7-6 and TRBJ2-2, with no D gene named confidently. This receptor was obtained from a woman aged 40-49 years with alopecia areata. Some clones in this sample may be carry-over from other donors' samples. The DNA reads TGTGCCAGCAGCCCTCCATCCGGGGAGCTGTTTTTT. This is translated as CASSPPSGELFF. Extended through the reference TRBV7-6 and TRBJ2-2 proteins, this CDR3 yields the full variable domain: GAGVSQSPRYKVTKRGQDVALRCDPISGHVSLYWYRQALGQGPEFLTYFNYEAQQDKSGLPNDRFSAERPEGSISTLTIQRTEQRDSAMYRCASSPPSGELFFGEGSRLTVL.